This T cell receptor beta chain was captured in a study of a mutant IDH1 vaccine in newly diagnosed glioma. Study-level information: Eight vaccine injections were given to patients in weeks 1, 3, 5, 7, 11, 15, 19 and 23. In some groups vaccination began 4-6 weeks post-radiotherapy; others received it with temozolomide. Males made up about 62% and females about 40% of treated patients, whose mean age was roughly 40 years. Previous care, which was radiotherapy, temozolomide, or both, most often involved both.

As regards this clone: Its antigen is unidentified.

Time point defined: week 11, during vaccination. A single vaccine dose contained 300 ug of mutant IDH1 20-mer peptide, and topical imiquimod was used with it. Assay: immunoSEQ multiplex PCR; the TCRdb copy retains only in-frame clones and omits some. The sample holds 50,000 to 65,000 clones, 65% to 85% seen once. Material: PBMCs, obtained from a glioma patient whose treatment included an IDH1 peptide vaccine. This TCR derives from a woman aged 50 to 60 with glioma.

CDR3 loop: CASSIDRRSTGELFF. CDR3 nucleotides: TGTGCCAGTAGTATAGATAGAAGGTCCACCGGGGAGCTGTTTTTT. V gene TRBV19 combines with J gene TRBJ2-2; D is uncertain. The germline gives CDR1 LNHDA, CDR2 SQIVND (reference sequence). The CDR3 loop spans 15 amino acids. Trimming stripped 0 bases from V and 4 bases from J, with 9 bases between. Based on the CDR3 plus reference TRBV19 and TRBJ2-2, the full variable domain is DGGITQSPKYLFRKEGQNVTLSCEQNLNHDAMYWYRQDPGQGLRLIYYSQIVNDFQKGDIAEGYSVSREKKESFPLTVTSAQKNPTAFYLCASSIDRRSTGELFFGEGSRLTVL.